Following are 5 T cell receptor beta chains from one sample sequenced in a study of vaccination effects on CD4 cells after COVID-19 (dated by TCRdb to the early 2020s). After more than 9 days of culture, CD4+ T cells were isolated with the EasySep CD4+ T cell isolation kit. PCR-confirmed SARS-CoV-2 infection had occurred in convalescent patients between March and December 2020, before the Alpha, Beta and Delta variants emerged in the United States. Each participant got two doses of an mRNA SARS-CoV-2 vaccine, either BNT162b2 or mRNA-1273. For these TCRs, the target antigens are not known. The library was built by means of the immunoSEQ multiplex PCR assay. In its TCRdb copy, this immuneACCESS table keeps in-frame sequences only and misses some clones. Where compared with another copy, unresolved V genes explain less than half of these, and the others have no known cause. This sample has 40,000 to 55,000 clones in its table, and approximately 82% of those were observed once. 3% to 4% of the sample goes to the ten largest clones.

The sequenced sample was CD4+ T cells from PBMCs cultured without peptide, obtained after COVID-19 vaccination. The receptors here all came from a human donor who had a prior SARS-CoV-2 infection.

The V gene is TRBV5-1, the J gene TRBJ2-2; 8 nucleotides align to TRBD2. The CDR3 loop spans 16 amino acids. The germline V gene has CDR1 SGHRS and CDR2 YFSETQ. V dropped 2 bases and J dropped 2; count of bases not matched to a gene: 5. The CDR3 spells CASSFGGAPNTGELFF. DNA for the CDR3: TGCGCCAGCAGCTTCGGGGGGGCGCCTAACACCGGGGAGCTGTTTTTT.

V is TRBV2 and J is TRBJ2-3; TRBD2 is a possible D gene (5 bases). The CDR3 runs to 15 residues. From germline, CDR1 is SNHLY and CDR2 FYNNEI. The V gene lost 5 bases and the J gene lost 1 base, with 13 bases spanning the gap. The CDR3 DNA follows: TGTGCCAGCAGTCGAGGGCCGGTAGGCACAGATACGCAGTATTTT. Protein: CASSRGPVGTDTQYF.

The rearrangement joins TRBV5-5 to TRBJ1-5; the D gene is possibly TRBD1 (5 bases). The CDR3 is 15 residues long. Germline CDR1 is SGHKS and CDR2 is YYEKEE (reference sequence). The V and J ends lost 7 bases and 5 bases respectively, with 19 bases between them. This CDR3 is CASRIGARPHQPQHF. CDR3 in DNA: TGTGCCAGCCGCATCGGGGCCAGACCACATCAGCCCCAGCATTTT.

This chain joins TRBV5-4 and TRBJ2-5, with D possibly matching TRBD1 (6 bases). With 9 bases removed from V and 2 bases from J, the gap between germline ends came to 14 bases. The CDR3 spans 13 residues. Germline CDR1 reads SGHNT; CDR2 reads YYREEE (reference sequence). The CDR3 DNA follows: TGTGCCACCCAGGGGCCGGCACAAGAGACCCAGTACTTC. Translated: CATQGPAQETQYF.

V gene TRBV2 combines with J gene TRBJ1-1; 8 bases are a match to TRBD1. The CDR3 runs to 14 residues. Germline V gene sequence: CDR1 SNHLY, CDR2 FYNNEI. With V trimmed by 6 bases and J by 4 bases, 7 bases remained unmatched. The CDR3 loop is CASSRTGSRTEAFF. DNA of the CDR3: TGTGCCAGCAGCCGGACAGGGAGTCGCACTGAAGCTTTCTTT.